The T cell receptor (beta chain) under discussion was sequenced for a study of CD8 T cells in Susac syndrome. Study context: At the time their blood was drawn, patients with Susac syndrome were either therapy-naive, on corticosteroids (with some of them also receiving intravenous immunoglobulin), or on intravenous immunoglobulin alone.

Reverse transcription of roughly 0.5 to 1 ug RNA was carried out with random hexamers. Multiplex immunoSEQ PCR targeted 54 Vbeta and 13 Jbeta TCR beta segments. Via MiXCR, TCRdb re-called the immunoSEQ multiplex PCR reads, giving one row per CDR3 protein. The sample lists under 150,000 distinct CDR3 sequences; approximately 94% were seen once. The receptor's source is a human donor with Susac syndrome. The sample consisted of CD4+ T cells from PBMCs.

The CDR3 loop reads CASSLGQGKYGYTF. CDR3 in DNA: TGTGCCAGCAGTTTGGGGCAGGGGAAGTATGGCTACACCTTC. This sequence joins TRBV12-3 or TRBV12-4 and TRBJ1-2, with TRBD1 as a possible D gene (6 bases). V was trimmed by 3 bases and J by 5 bases, leaving 13 bases between them. The CDR3 length is 14 residues.